Here is one T cell receptor beta chain with its context. The target antigen is unknown. These data belong to a study of T cell repertoires in cytomegalovirus infection. The overall study: Matching HLA type, along with CMV infection, was indicated by public TCR beta signatures.

MiXCR, run by TCRdb on the reads, gives a single entry per CDR3 protein. The sample shows about a million distinct CDR3 sequences, roughly 30% of them seen only once. Trimming removed 2 bases at V and 5 bases at J, with 11 bases between. The germline V gene has CDR1 SGHRS and CDR2 YFSETQ. This CDR3 has 13 amino acids. The TCR was taken from a human donor in good health (CMV status not recorded). Some clones in this sample may be carry-over from other donors' samples. This specimen was cultured CD8+ T cells from PBMCs, taken from culture after CMV antigen stimulation. The V gene is TRBV5-1, the J gene TRBJ2-7; no definite D call. The CDR3: CASSFRTANEQYF. In nucleotides, the CDR3 is TGCGCCAGCAGCTTCCGAACGGCCAACGAGCAGTACTTC. Full variable domain (outside the CDR3, taken from reference TRBV5-1 and TRBJ2-7): KAGVTQTPRYLIKTRGQQVTLSCSPISGHRSVSWYQQTPGQGLQFLFEYFSETQRNKGNFPGRFSGRQFSNSRSEMNVSTLELGDSALYLCASSFRTANEQYFGPGTRLTVT.